A single sample gave rise to the 30 T cell receptor beta chains below, sequenced in a study of blood T cell repertoires in COVID-19 (TCRdb year 2020). The method was the immunoSEQ multiplex PCR assay. Entries here come from immuneACCESS through TCRdb and include only in-frame sequences with V and J called. Some clones fail to appear in such tables; in the studies checked, an unresolved V gene covers under half of the shortfall, and the cause of the remainder is unknown. Present in this sample are roughly 350,000 clones, approximately 89% of which were seen just once. More than 9% of the sample belongs to the ten largest clones. Sequencing was done on a sample of peripheral blood. These receptors originate from a woman aged 25 to 45 with COVID-19, enrolled during active disease.

This sequence joins TRBV20-1 and TRBJ2-5, with 7 bases identical to TRBD2. The germline gives CDR1 DFQATT, CDR2 SNEGSKA (reference sequence). V dropped 3 bases and J dropped 7; count of bases not matched to a gene: 8. The CDR3 contains 13 residues. For the CDR3, the DNA is TGCAGTGCTAGTGGGCTAGCGGACGGGACCCAGTACTTC. Residues: CSASGLADGTQYF.

The chain joins TRBV18 to TRBJ2-1; TRBD1 matches 9 bases. Germline CDR1 is KGHSH and CDR2 is LQKENI. The CDR3 spans 15 residues. V lost 3 bases to trimming and J lost 9 bases; unmatched junction nucleotides: 9. The DNA of the CDR3 is TGTGCCAGCTCACCCGCCGGGACAGGGTGGGGTGAGCAGTTCTTC. It specifies CASSPAGTGWGEQFF.

V gene TRBV7-9 combines with J gene TRBJ1-5; D uncertain. The germline V gene has CDR1 SEHNR and CDR2 FQNEAQ (reference sequence). V was pared by 3 bases and J by 5 bases, with 5 bases between. The CDR3 loop spans 12 amino acids. CDR3 DNA sequence: TGTGCCAGCAGCTTCGAGCATCAGCCCCAGCATTTT. It specifies CASSFEHQPQHF.

V gene TRBV4-3 combines with J gene TRBJ1-5; D perhaps matches TRBD1 (6 bases). Per the germline V gene, CDR1 is LGHNA and CDR2 is YSLEER. V dropped 3 bases and J dropped 6 bases, with 15 bases sitting between them. The CDR3 is 15 amino acids. CDR3 protein: CASSQSLTGIQPQHF. The CDR3 nucleotides read TGCGCCAGCAGCCAGTCCCTAACAGGGATTCAGCCCCAGCATTTT.

The V gene is TRBV9, the J gene TRBJ2-2; 9 nucleotides match TRBD1. Germline-derived CDR1 and CDR2 are SGDLS and YYNGEE. V was pared by 4 bases and J by 7 bases, with 5 bases of the junction left unmatched. The CDR3 loop spans 14 amino acids. The CDR3 coding sequence is TGTGCCAGCAGCCGGGACAGGGATATCGGGGAGCTGTTTTTT. Translated: CASSRDRDIGELFF. The full variable domain, its missing parts supplied by reference TRBV9 and TRBJ2-2, is DSGVTQTPKHLITATGQRVTLRCSPRSGDLSVYWYQQSLDQGLQFLIQYYNGEERAKGNILERFSAQQFPDLHSELNLSSLELGDSALYFCASSRDRDIGELFFGEGSRLTVL.

The V call is TRBV6-1, the J call TRBJ2-1; a weak D match, TRBD2 (6 bases). V dropped 3 bases and J dropped 3 bases, with 9 bases sitting between them. Germline CDR1 reads MNHNS; CDR2 reads SASEGT. The CDR3 contains 14 residues. The CDR3 coding sequence is TGTGCCAGCAGTGAGCAGGGACTCTACAATGAGCAGTTCTTC. It yields the protein CASSEQGLYNEQFF.

The J gene is TRBJ2-7, the V gene TRBV24-1, with a weak D call TRBD1 (5 bases). CDR3 length equals 13 residues. The germline CDR1 and CDR2 sequences are KGHDR and SFDVKD. The V gene lost 7 bases and the J gene lost 2 bases, with 11 bases spanning the gap. In DNA, the CDR3 is TGTGCCACCAGCCAGGGAAAAGCCTACGAGCAGTACTTC. It codes for CATSQGKAYEQYF.

The rearrangement joins TRBV7-3 to TRBJ2-3; D not resolved. The V gene's germline CDR1 is SGHTA and CDR2 FQGTGA. V was clipped by 5 bases and J by 5 bases, with 20 bases between them. This CDR3 spans 16 amino acids. The CDR3 DNA follows: TGTGCCAGCAGCACAAGGCGTCTAGGAGATGGAGATACGCAGTATTTT. Translating gives CASSTRRLGDGDTQYF.

The genes are TRBV10-1 and TRBJ1-1, with D unresolved. CDR3 size: 14 residues. Germline assignment: CDR1 WNHNN and CDR2 SYGVQD (reference sequence). Trimming shortened V by 4 bases and J by 0 bases, and 9 bases separated the two germline ends. CDR3 in amino acids: CASSVGGLNTEAFF. Written as DNA, the CDR3 is TGCGCCAGCAGTGTGGGAGGGCTGAACACTGAAGCTTTCTTT.

The rearrangement links TRBV7-9 to TRBJ1-1; the D is unclear. Germline assignment: CDR1 SEHNR and CDR2 FQNEAQ (reference sequence). The ends were cut back, 0 bases at V and 1 base at J, with 6 bases in the middle. The CDR3 loop spans 14 amino acids. Here the CDR3 DNA reads TGTGCCAGCAGCTTAGCTTCTCGGAACACTGAAGCTTTCTTT. It codes for CASSLASRNTEAFF.

This chain links TRBV5-4 with TRBJ2-7, with D possibly being TRBD1 (5 bases). This CDR3 is built from 15 residues. Trimming took 0 bases from V and 1 from J, leaving 11 bases between them. CDR1 and CDR2 from the germline V gene are SGHNT and YYREEE (reference sequence). CDR3 sequence reads: CASSLEGARSYEQYF. The CDR3 nucleotides read TGTGCCAGCAGCTTGGAAGGGGCGCGGTCCTACGAGCAGTACTTC.

This chain joins TRBV24-1 and TRBJ1-3, with TRBD1 as a possible D gene (6 bases). The CDR3 consists of 15 residues. V lost 4 bases and J 0 bases, leaving 9 bases between the germline ends. From germline, CDR1 is KGHDR and CDR2 SFDVKD. The CDR3 protein is CATSDTRGSGNTIYF. The CDR3 coding sequence is TGTGCCACCAGTGACACCAGGGGCTCTGGAAACACCATATATTTT.

The CDR3 DNA reads TGTGCCAGTAGTAACAGTCTTTCGAGCTCCTACAATGAGCAGTTCTTC. It is translated as CASSNSLSSSYNEQFF. The chain couples TRBV19 to TRBJ2-1; the D is unclear. The CDR3 runs 16 residues. Trimming took off 4 bases at V and 0 bases at J, with 13 bases between the two ends. From germline, CDR1 is LNHDA and CDR2 SQIVND (reference sequence).

The chain couples TRBV18 to TRBJ2-5; D is uncertain. This CDR3 spans 12 amino acids. The V end lost 3 bases, the J end lost 1 base, and 3 bases lay between the germline ends. Germline V gene lookup returns CDR1 KGHSH and CDR2 LQKENI. The CDR3 bases are TGTGCCAGCTCACCCAGCCAAGAGACCCAGTACTTC. As protein: CASSPSQETQYF.

V usage is TRBV24-1 and J usage is TRBJ2-2; TRBD1 matches at 11 bases. Unmatched junction bases numbered 10, after V lost 5 bases and J lost 3 bases. CDR1 is KGHDR, CDR2 SFDVKD, per germline. The CDR3 length is 18 residues. The CDR3 sequence is CATSGSSPGQGDTGELFF. The CDR3 coding sequence is TGTGCCACCAGTGGCTCCAGCCCGGGACAGGGGGACACCGGGGAGCTGTTTTTT.

V and J are TRBV7-2 and TRBJ2-2; 7 positions agree with TRBD2. CDR3 length equals 16 residues. V dropped 4 bases and J dropped 7; count of bases not matched to a gene: 12. Germline V gene sequence: CDR1 SGHTA, CDR2 FQGNSA. CDR3 sequence reads: CASSSPGRGVGGELFF. DNA of the CDR3: TGTGCCAGCAGCTCGCCTGGACGGGGGGTCGGCGGGGAGCTGTTTTTT.

The gene calls are TRBV10-2 and TRBJ2-2; TRBD2 agrees at 7 bases. CDR3 length equals 15 residues. Trimming cost V 4 bases and J 7 bases; bases outside gene matches: 9. Germline-derived CDR1 and CDR2 are WSHSY and SAAADI. CDR3 amino acids: CASSASGVPSGELFF. The CDR3 DNA follows: TGCGCCAGCAGTGCTAGCGGAGTCCCGAGCGGGGAGCTGTTTTTT.

This clone has just a few counts. The chain has TRBV29-1 and TRBJ2-7, with a possible D match to TRBD2 (6 bases). Deletions cut 4 bases from V and 2 bases from J, with 15 bases between. The CDR3 loop spans 14 amino acids. Germline V CDR1 and CDR2: SQVTM, ANQGSEA. For the CDR3, the DNA is TGCAGCGTTGTCGCGGCGGGACCAGCCTACGAGCAGTACTTC. Translated: CSVVAAGPAYEQYF.

The V call is TRBV10-1, the J call TRBJ2-1; 8 bases match TRBD2. The CDR3 runs 13 residues. Trimming cost V 5 bases and J 8 bases; bases outside gene matches: 5. Germline lookup yields CDR1 WNHNN and CDR2 SYGVQD (reference sequence). The CDR3 DNA follows: TGCGCCAGCAGTCTGGCGGGAGGCGATGAGCAGTTCTTC. This codes for CASSLAGGDEQFF.

The V gene is TRBV15, the J gene TRBJ1-6; D is unresolved. There are 17 residues in the CDR3. The germline CDR1 and CDR2 sequences are LNHNV and YYDKDF (reference sequence). Trimming left V 3 bases short and J 7 bases short, with 19 bases between. CDR3 region: CATSRPLGRAGNSPLHF. CDR3 nucleotides: TGTGCCACCAGCAGGCCATTAGGGAGGGCGGGGAATTCACCCCTCCACTTT.

The chain links TRBV9 to TRBJ1-4, with 10 nucleotides matching TRBD1. The length of the CDR3 is 14 residues. Germline V gene lookup returns CDR1 SGDLS and CDR2 YYNGEE. The junction had 3 bases not matched to a gene; V was cut back by 2 bases and J by 8 bases. The CDR3 nucleotides are TGTGCCAGCAGCGTTGGGACAGGGGTCGAAAAACTGTTTTTT. This codes for CASSVGTGVEKLFF.

This CDR3 is CASSVTDSYEQYF. The CDR3 nucleotides read TGCGCCAGCAGTGTTACAGACTCCTACGAGCAGTACTTC. J is TRBJ2-7 and V is TRBV10-1; no clear D gene. The CDR3 totals 13 residues. Per the germline V gene, CDR1 is WNHNN and CDR2 is SYGVQD (reference sequence). V lost 4 bases to trimming and J lost 0 bases, with 7 bases between them.

Regarding this clone: Other nucleotide sequences from this sample produce the same CDR3. The chain recombines TRBV5-6 with TRBJ2-1; the D is unclear. The ends were cut back, 2 bases at V and 4 bases at J, with 7 bases in the middle. Germline CDR1 reads SGHDT; CDR2 reads YYEEEE. This CDR3 has 13 residues. In DNA form, the CDR3 reads TGTGCCAGCAGCTTAGGAGTTTACAATGAGCAGTTCTTC. Translation: CASSLGVYNEQFF. Together with reference TRBV5-6 and TRBJ2-1, the CDR3 gives the full variable domain: DAGVTQSPTHLIKTRGQQVTLRCSPKSGHDTVSWYQQALGQGPQFIFQYYEEEERQRGNFPDRFSGHQFPNYSSELNVNALLLGDSALYLCASSLGVYNEQFFGPGTRLTVL.

The chain has TRBV28 and TRBJ2-1; 7 bases agree with TRBD2. Germline V lookup: CDR1 MDHEN, CDR2 SYDVKM. The CDR3 has 16 residues. With 7 bases clipped from V and 0 bases from J, the junction kept 9 bases outside the gene matches. The CDR3 loop is CASIGGSGSSYNEQFF. DNA of the CDR3: TGTGCCAGCATCGGCGGTAGCGGGTCCTCCTACAATGAGCAGTTCTTC.

The chain links TRBV7-2 to TRBJ1-5; D perhaps matches TRBD1 (6 bases). Germline V gives CDR1 SGHTA, CDR2 FQGNSA. This CDR3 has 15 residues. The V and J ends lost 3 bases and 6 bases respectively, with 15 bases between them. The CDR3 protein is CASSFDRIRTQPQHF. For the CDR3, the DNA is TGTGCCAGCAGCTTTGACAGGATCCGAACTCAGCCCCAGCATTTT.

The V gene is TRBV10-3, the J gene TRBJ2-2; 9 positions agree with TRBD1. CDR1 is ENHRY, CDR2 SYGVKD, per germline. CDR3 length equals 13 residues. After removal of 10 bases from V and 5 bases from J, the junction contained 5 bases not matched to a gene. The CDR3 DNA is TGTGCCAACAGGGGGCAGGCGACCGGGGAGCTGTTTTTT. Residues: CANRGQATGELFF.

In this sample, this clone turned up once. J is TRBJ2-5 and V is TRBV5-1, with TRBD2 as a possible D gene (5 bases). The CDR3 spans 14 residues. Germline CDR1 SGHRS, CDR2 YFSETQ. With 0 bases removed from V and 5 bases from J, the gap between germline ends came to 11 bases. The CDR3 loop reads CASSLGTSAETQYF. In nucleotides, the CDR3 is TGCGCCAGCAGCTTGGGAACTAGTGCTGAGACCCAGTACTTC.

The rearrangement joins TRBV7-6 to TRBJ2-5, with 10 bases fitting TRBD2. J gave up 1 base and V 2 bases, and 10 bases lay outside the gene matches. The CDR3 sequence is 18 residues long. Germline V lookup: CDR1 SGHVS, CDR2 FNYEAQ. This chain's CDR3 is CASSLNPPLAGVQETQYF. The DNA of the CDR3 is TGTGCCAGCAGCTTAAACCCCCCCCTAGCGGGGGTCCAAGAGACCCAGTACTTC.

The rearrangement uses TRBV2 and TRBJ2-7; D unresolved. Trimming pared 5 bases from V and 6 bases from J, leaving 11 bases between. CDR1 and CDR2 (germline): SNHLY, FYNNEI. The CDR3 runs 12 residues. The CDR3 spells CASSSEAGEQYF. The CDR3 nucleotides are TGTGCCAGCAGTTCCGAGGCCGGCGAGCAGTACTTC.

This clone was detected only once. The genes are TRBV3-1 (or the pseudogene TRBV3-2) and TRBJ2-7; TRBD2 agrees at 7 bases. The trim removed 10 bases at V and 5 bases at J, leaving 8 bases unmatched. Germline loops: CDR1 LGHDT, CDR2 YNNKEL (reference sequence). The CDR3 length is 12 residues. The CDR3 DNA is TGTGCCACCACGGCGACTAGCAACGAGCAGTACTTC. Its translation is CATTATSNEQYF.